The clone carrying this T cell receptor beta chain was detected only once. As yet, its antigen is unknown. This sample stems from a study of cytomegalovirus exposure and HLA in healthy donors. Study details: Researchers found that roughly 77% of under 450 genotyped donors fell within the Caucasian-associated ancestry cluster.

Germline V gene sequence: CDR1 LGHNT, CDR2 FRNRAP. The CDR3 spans 15 residues. V lost 3 bases and J 1 base, leaving 12 bases between the germline ends. General study points: The study flagged some 170 TCR beta chains as cytomegalovirus-associated. Roughly uniform sequencing depth across donors was assumed, possibly incorrectly.

Amplification used 60 Vbeta primers and 13 Jbeta primers. Assay: immunoSEQ multiplex PCR; the TCRdb copy retains only in-frame clones and omits some. The sample includes 150,000 to 200,000 clones, 77% of them seen just once. The receptor was isolated from a young woman in good health and CMV-seronegative. The V gene is TRBV12-5, the J gene TRBJ1-2; D possibly corresponds to TRBD1 (6 bases). What was sequenced was PBMCs. The CDR3 DNA is TGTGCTAGTGGTTTAGGACAGATAAATAACTATGGCTACACCTTC. Translated: CASGLGQINNYGYTF.